Each of the 21 T cell receptor beta chains below was sequenced from the same sample in a study of blood T cells in healthy people across ages (dated by TCRdb to the mid-2010s). The method was 5' RACE. Sequencing was performed on an Illumina HiSeq 2500. A second PCR of about 7 to 12 cycles was performed with a sample-barcoded 5' primer and a J-beta primer mix. TCRdb reran the public reads through fastp at Q25 and MiXCR, keeping productive beta chains. Each CDR3 protein appears once, grouped with its most common genes and DNA. The sample contains hundreds of thousands of distinct CDR3 sequences, about 53% of them found a single time. Of the sample, around 37% falls within the top ten clones. The sequenced material came from blood. These receptor sequences come from a man aged 55 to 69 in good health.

The V call is TRBV7-2, the J call TRBJ2-7; D might be TRBD2 (6 bases). CDR1 is SGHTA and CDR2 is FQGNSA in the germline V gene. This CDR3 has 14 amino acids. V dropped 3 bases and J dropped 10 bases, with 19 bases sitting between them. Here the CDR3 reads CASSFIPPGEAQYF. The CDR3 region has the DNA TGTGCCAGCAGCTTCATCCCCCCGGGGGAGGCCCAGTACTTC.

This clonotype was detected only a few times. J is TRBJ1-2 and V is TRBV20-1; 7 bases fit TRBD1. The J segment lost 8 bases and the V segment lost 1 base, leaving 10 bases of the junction unmatched. In germline, CDR1 is DFQATT, CDR2 SNEGSKA (reference sequence). The CDR3 has 14 amino acids. The CDR3 region is CSARGTGDAGGYTF. In DNA form, the CDR3 reads TGCAGTGCTAGAGGGACAGGAGACGCGGGGGGCTACACCTTC.

The chain uses TRBV20-1 and TRBJ2-5; 8 bases are shared with TRBD2. The CDR3 consists of 16 residues. V trimming: 0 bases; J trimming: 2 bases; junction bases outside the gene matches: 8. Germline V gives CDR1 DFQATT, CDR2 SNEGSKA (reference sequence). The CDR3 here is CSARDSAGDNQETQYF. As DNA, the CDR3 is TGCAGTGCTAGAGACTCAGCGGGGGACAATCAAGAGACCCAGTACTTC.

This clonotype came up many times. This chain joins TRBV10-3 and TRBJ2-7; TRBD2 agrees at 8 bases. The junction had 12 bases not matched to a gene; V was cut back by 0 bases and J by 11 bases. Germline V CDR1 and CDR2: ENHRY, SYGVKD. The CDR3 loop spans 15 amino acids. CDR3 loop: CAISESAGGLRLKYF. DNA of the CDR3: TGTGCCATCAGTGAGTCGGCGGGGGGCCTCCGTCTTAAGTACTTC.

In its sample, this clonotype was seen a few times. The CDR3 spells CASSQDSAGGPGKNIQYF. DNA of the CDR3: TGTGCCAGCAGCCAAGATTCGGCGGGGGGGCCCGGCAAAAACATTCAGTACTTC. This chain links TRBV3-1 with TRBJ2-4; TRBD2 agrees at 9 bases. From germline, CDR1 is LGHDT and CDR2 YNNKEL (reference sequence). The CDR3 runs 18 residues. Trimming at V came to 0 bases and at J to 3 bases, leaving 9 bases not matched to a gene. Supplemented by reference TRBV3-1 and TRBJ2-4, the full variable domain reads DTAVSQTPKYLVTQMGNDKSIKCEQNLGHDTMYWYKQDSKKFLKIMFSYNNKELIINETVPNRFSPKSPDKAHLNLHINSLELGDSAVYFCASSQDSAGGPGKNIQYFGAGTRLSVL.

The J gene is TRBJ2-2, the V gene TRBV7-2; TRBD1 agrees at 7 bases. Looked up from germline, CDR1 is SGHTA and CDR2 is FQGNSA. This CDR3 has 15 residues. Trimming removed 1 base from V and 5 bases from J; junction bases left unmatched: 4. In nucleotides, the CDR3 is TGTGCCAGCAGCTTAGGACAGGGATGGACCGGGGAGCTGTTTTTT. Translated, it gives CASSLGQGWTGELFF.

The V gene is TRBV4-2, the J gene TRBJ1-5, with D perhaps matching TRBD1 (5 bases). The germline CDR1 and CDR2 sequences are LGHNA and YNFKEQ. This CDR3 has 15 residues. The V gene lost 0 bases and the J gene lost 5 bases, with 11 bases spanning the gap. CDR3 DNA: TGTGCCAGCAGCCAAGATAAGGGGAAGGATCAGCCCCAGCATTTT. Its protein is CASSQDKGKDQPQHF.

The rearrangement links TRBV5-1 to TRBJ2-7, with a weak D call TRBD1 (8 bases). In germline, CDR1 is SGHRS, CDR2 YFSETQ. This CDR3 has 16 residues. The V gene lost 0 bases and the J gene lost 2 bases, with 15 bases spanning the gap. This CDR3 reads CASSLGRQGRAYEQYF. In DNA form, the CDR3 reads TGCGCCAGCAGCTTGGGCCGACAGGGGAGGGCCTACGAGCAGTACTTC.

CDR3 protein: CASSKDPPSPYEQYF. The CDR3, as DNA: TGTGCCAGCAGCAAAGATCCCCCCAGCCCCTACGAGCAGTACTTC. The rearrangement links TRBV21-1 to TRBJ2-7; TRBD1 reflects the table's D call only, with no check against the DNA. TRBV21-1 is shown as a pseudogene. The CDR3 is made up of 15 amino acids.

The rearrangement uses TRBV7-9 and TRBJ1-2, with D unclear. The V end lost 5 bases, the J end lost 0 bases, and 10 bases lay between the germline ends. The germline gives CDR1 SEHNR, CDR2 FQNEAQ (reference sequence). The CDR3 sequence is 14 residues long. Here the CDR3 reads CASSVELTNYGYTF. As DNA, the CDR3 is TGTGCCAGCAGCGTAGAACTAACTAACTATGGCTACACCTTC. Full variable domain (remainder filled in from reference TRBV7-9 and TRBJ1-2): DTGVSQNPRHKITKRGQNVTFRCDPISEHNRLYWYRQTLGQGPEFLTYFQNEAQLEKSRLLSDRFSAERPKGSFSTLEIQRTEQGDSAMYLCASSVELTNYGYTFGSGTRLTVV.

The gene calls are TRBV5-4 and TRBJ2-5; the D gene is possibly TRBD1 (6 bases). CDR1 SGHNT and CDR2 YYREEE come from the germline V gene (reference sequence). The length of the CDR3 is 15 residues. V lost 1 base to trimming and J lost 4 bases, with 14 bases between them. CDR3: CASSLSPRGGETQYF. DNA of the CDR3: TGTGCCAGCAGCTTGAGCCCACGAGGGGGAGAGACCCAGTACTTC.

The rearrangement uses TRBV3-1 and TRBJ2-3; 7 bases are a match to TRBD1. Germline loops: CDR1 LGHDT, CDR2 YNNKEL (reference sequence). Germline trimming cut 4 bases from V and 4 bases from J; bases unmatched to any gene: 5. CDR3 size: 14 residues. The CDR3 spells CASSRQTGADTQYF. DNA for the CDR3: TGTGCCAGCAGCCGGCAAACAGGGGCAGATACGCAGTATTTT.

Concerning this clonotype itself: The junction departs from germline at one end; a sequencing error may be responsible. The V gene is TRBV4-2, the J gene TRBJ2-1; no reliable D call. Germline V gene lookup returns CDR1 LGHNA and CDR2 YNFKEQ. The CDR3 covers 15 residues. The CDR3 DNA follows: TGTGCCAGCAGCCAGAAAGCGCACTCCAACAATGAGCAGTTCTTC. Amino acid sequence: CASSQKAHSNNEQFF.

This clonotype appeared once. This may stem from a read error, because a much larger clone lies one nucleotide away. The chain couples TRBV9 to TRBJ2-7; D ambiguous. CDR3 length: 13 residues. Germline V gene sequence: CDR1 SGDLS, CDR2 YYNGEE. V was cut by 0 bases and J by 12 bases, with 16 bases left in between. The CDR3 region has the DNA TGTGCCAGCAGCGTAGCCGTACAAGAGACCCGGTACTTC. It encodes CASSVAVQETRYF.

The chain carries TRBV6-5 and TRBJ1-2, with TRBD1 matching 7 bases. The CDR3 has 12 residues. Germline V CDR1 and CDR2: MNHEY, SVGAGI. With V trimmed by 6 bases and J by 3 bases, 1 base remained unmatched. CDR3 in amino acids: CASRGQYYGYTF. The CDR3 DNA reads TGTGCCAGCAGGGGACAGTACTATGGCTACACCTTC.

In its sample, this clonotype was seen many times. The J gene is TRBJ1-4, the V gene TRBV27; weak D call: TRBD1 (6 bases). Trimming removed 5 bases from V and 3 bases from J, with 13 bases in between. In germline, CDR1 is MNHEY, CDR2 SMNVEV (reference sequence). This CDR3 contains 15 residues. The CDR3 nucleotides read TGTGCCAGCAGTATATGGGGGCAGGCTAATGAAAAACTGTTTTTT. Amino acids: CASSIWGQANEKLFF. Complete variable domain (other parts from reference TRBV27 and TRBJ1-4): EAQVTQNPRYLITVTGKKLTVTCSQNMNHEYMSWYRQDPGLGLRQIYYSMNVEVTDKGDVPEGYKVSRKEKRNFPLILESPSPNQTSLYFCASSIWGQANEKLFFGSGTQLSVL.

V is TRBV3-1 and J is TRBJ1-5; 8 bases are a match to TRBD1. This CDR3 is 15 amino acids long. Germline V gene lookup returns CDR1 LGHDT and CDR2 YNNKEL (reference sequence). The V gene end was trimmed by 2 bases and the J gene end by 7 bases; junction bases not matched to a gene: 7. CDR3 residues: CASSQRTGSKQPQHF. CDR3 DNA: TGTGCCAGCAGCCAACGGACAGGGAGTAAGCAGCCCCAGCATTTT. Variable domain in full (rest from reference TRBV3-1 and TRBJ1-5): DTAVSQTPKYLVTQMGNDKSIKCEQNLGHDTMYWYKQDSKKFLKIMFSYNNKELIINETVPNRFSPKSPDKAHLNLHINSLELGDSAVYFCASSQRTGSKQPQHFGDGTRLSIL.

This clonotype has only a few counts. The CDR3 DNA reads TGTGCCACCTCCGGGAGGCCCTTCAATTCACCCCTCCACTTT. Translation: CATSGRPFNSPLHF. The V and J genes are TRBV6-5 and TRBJ1-6; unclear D gene. Germline assignment: CDR1 MNHEY and CDR2 SVGAGI. CDR3 length: 14 amino acids. Trimming left V 10 bases short and J 7 bases short, with 17 bases between.

The CDR3 spells CATRTGAAGTDTQYF. The DNA of the CDR3 is TGTGCCACCCGGACAGGGGCGGCCGGCACAGATACGCAGTATTTT. This rearrangement joins TRBV6-5 to TRBJ2-3, with 9 bases identical to TRBD1. CDR3 length: 15 residues. Per germline, CDR1 MNHEY and CDR2 SVGAGI. J gave up 1 base and V 10 bases, and 9 bases lay outside the gene matches.

The rearrangement joins TRBV6-6 to TRBJ2-3; 10 bases are shared with TRBD2. The V segment lost 0 bases and the J segment 0 bases; nucleotides outside the gene matches: 3. CDR1 and CDR2 (germline): MNHNY, SVGAGI (reference sequence). CDR3 length: 17 residues. In nucleotides, the CDR3 is TGTGCCAGCAGTTACTCGAGTAGCGGGGGGAGCACAGATACGCAGTATTTT. Translation gives CASSYSSSGGSTDTQYF.

This clonotype was seen once. The V call is TRBV18, the J call TRBJ2-5; TRBD1 agrees at 10 bases. Germline V lookup: CDR1 KGHSH, CDR2 LQKENI. The CDR3 has 15 residues. The V and J ends lost 1 base and 5 bases, in that order; junction bases with no gene match: 4. In DNA form, the CDR3 reads TGTGCCAGCTCACCACGACAGGGGGCAATGGAGACCCAGTACTTC. Protein product: CASSPRQGAMETQYF.